Shown below are 18 T cell receptor beta chains from a single sample sequenced in a study of blood T cell repertoires in COVID-19. Measured with immunoSEQ multiplex PCR; TCRdb has only the in-frame clones, and not every one. The sample holds under 300,000 clones, approximately 90% seen once. The specimen sequenced was peripheral blood. All receptors derive from a woman aged 30 to 39 with active or convalescent COVID-19.

The chain has TRBV19 and TRBJ1-5; D not resolved. V was cut by 3 bases and J by 4 bases, with 13 bases left in between. The germline V gene has CDR1 LNHDA and CDR2 SQIVND (reference sequence). The CDR3 has 15 residues. CDR3 loop: CASSIEARENQPQHF. The CDR3 DNA follows: TGTGCCAGTAGTATCGAGGCCAGAGAGAATCAGCCCCAGCATTTT.

The V call is TRBV12-3 or TRBV12-4, the J call TRBJ2-2, with D possibly matching TRBD2 (6 bases). Between the trimmed V and J ends, which lost 6 bases and 6 bases, there was a span of 8 bases. The CDR3 runs to 12 residues. CDR3 sequence: CASSGGAGELFF. DNA for the CDR3: TGTGCCAGCAGCGGGGGAGCCGGGGAGCTGTTTTTT.

This clone was counted ten times or more. V gene TRBV7-9 combines with J gene TRBJ2-7; TRBD2 might be the D (5 bases). This CDR3 is 12 amino acids long. The V end was cut by 1 base, the J end by 7 bases, with 8 bases between. The germline V gene has CDR1 SEHNR and CDR2 FQNEAQ (reference sequence). The CDR3 region has the DNA TGTGCCAGCAGCTTAGGACCGGGGGAGCAGTACTTC. Translation: CASSLGPGEQYF.

The chain links TRBV6-2 or TRBV6-3 to TRBJ2-5; the D is unclear. The CDR3 runs 11 residues. CDR1 and CDR2 (germline): MNHEY, SVGEGT. Trimming removed 6 bases at V and 4 bases at J, with 6 bases between. In nucleotides, the CDR3 is TGTGCCAGCAGCCACACAGAGACCCAGTACTTC. It translates to CASSHTETQYF.

The rearrangement uses TRBV7-9 and TRBJ2-7, with 11 bases lining up with TRBD2. The ends lost 5 bases at V and 2 bases at J; junction bases unmatched: 5. This CDR3 spans 15 amino acids. Germline CDR1 reads SEHNR; CDR2 reads FQNEAQ (reference sequence). CDR3 nucleotides: TGTGCCAGCAGCATTAGCGGGGGGGCCGCCTACGAGCAGTACTTC. It codes for CASSISGGAAYEQYF.

In the case of this clone: Other DNA sequences from this sample encode an identical CDR3 as well. J is TRBJ2-7 and V is TRBV6-5; 9 nucleotides match TRBD1. Per the germline V gene, CDR1 is MNHEY and CDR2 is SVGAGI. Trimming cost V 6 bases and J 1 base; bases outside gene matches: 4. This CDR3 region has 14 residues. CDR3 DNA sequence: TGTGCCAGCAGCCGACAGGGGGGTTCCTACGAGCAGTACTTC. It specifies CASSRQGGSYEQYF.

This clone was seen only a few times. V is TRBV4-3 and J is TRBJ1-6; D unclear. V was pared by 0 bases and J by 0 bases, with 12 bases between. This CDR3 contains 18 residues. Germline CDR1 reads LGHNA; CDR2 reads YSLEER. Here the CDR3 DNA reads TGCGCCAGCAGCCAAGAGAACGCAGCGGGCTCCTATAATTCACCCCTCCACTTT. It translates to CASSQENAAGSYNSPLHF.

J is TRBJ1-6 and V is TRBV5-5; no clear D gene. The germline CDR1 and CDR2 sequences are SGHKS and YYEKEE (reference sequence). This CDR3 is built from 15 residues. V lost 2 bases and J lost 4, with 10 bases in between. The CDR3 DNA is TGTGCCAGCAGCTTTCGGGAGGAGTATAATTCACCCCTCCACTTT. Residues: CASSFREEYNSPLHF. Drawing the rest from reference TRBV5-5 and TRBJ1-6, the complete variable domain is DAGVTQSPTHLIKTRGQQVTLRCSPISGHKSVSWYQQVLGQGPQFIFQYYEKEERGRGNFPDRFSARQFPNYSSELNVNALLLGDSALYLCASSFREEYNSPLHFGNGTRLTVT.

The rearrangement links TRBV6-2 or TRBV6-3 to TRBJ2-5; a possible D gene is TRBD1 (6 bases). Germline loops: CDR1 MNHEY, CDR2 SVGEGT. This CDR3 has 16 residues. The V gene lost 2 bases and the J gene lost 4 bases, with 17 bases spanning the gap. CDR3 nucleotide sequence: TGTGCCAGCAGTTACCCCCGCAGGGGCGCTCGAGAGACCCAGTACTTC. It specifies CASSYPRRGARETQYF.

J is TRBJ2-6 and V is TRBV11-3; weak D call: TRBD1 (5 bases). This CDR3 has 20 amino acids. CDR1 SGHNT and CDR2 YENEEA come from the germline V gene. The ends were cut back, 8 bases at V and 0 bases at J, with 26 bases in the middle. The CDR3 sequence is CASDPQWGSRPNSGANVLTF. For the CDR3, the DNA is TGTGCCAGCGATCCTCAGTGGGGCAGTCGCCCTAACTCTGGGGCCAACGTCCTGACTTTC.

This clone was observed a few times. The chain joins TRBV5-1 to TRBJ2-7; D is possibly TRBD1 (5 bases). CDR3 size: 15 residues. Germline V gene data show CDR1 as SGHRS and CDR2 as YFSETQ. V gave up 0 bases and J gave up 1 base, with 11 bases separating them. The CDR3 loop reads CASSLGDSISYEQYF. Here the CDR3 DNA reads TGCGCCAGCAGCTTGGGAGACAGCATATCCTACGAGCAGTACTTC.

The V and J genes are TRBV28 and TRBJ2-2; no firm D call. The CDR3 runs to 11 residues. Germline values: CDR1 MDHEN, CDR2 SYDVKM. Trimming took 5 bases from V and 7 from J, leaving 5 bases between them. The CDR3 region is CASSGIGELFF. CDR3 bases: TGTGCCAGCAGTGGCATCGGGGAGCTGTTTTTT. Looking up the rest from reference TRBV28 and TRBJ2-2 gives the full variable domain: DVKVTQSSRYLVKRTGEKVFLECVQDMDHENMFWYRQDPGLGLRLIYFSYDVKMKEKGDIPEGYSVSREKKERFSLILESASTNQTSMYLCASSGIGELFFGEGSRLTVL.

The genes are TRBV7-3 and TRBJ2-7; TRBD2 is a possible D gene (5 bases). CDR1 SGHTA and CDR2 FQGTGA come from the germline V gene. The V end was cut by 8 bases, the J end by 6 bases, with 14 bases between. The CDR3 covers 12 residues. The CDR3 reads CASGRGSGEQYF. DNA of the CDR3: TGTGCCAGCGGTAGAGGGTCTGGCGAGCAGTACTTC.

The J gene is TRBJ2-3, the V gene TRBV6-5; TRBD2 matches 8 bases. The CDR3 runs 15 residues. J lost 3 bases, V lost 5 bases, and 7 bases had no gene match. Germline V CDR1 and CDR2: MNHEY, SVGAGI. CDR3 nucleotide sequence: TGTGCCAGCAGTCCCGGGACTAGAGCTACAGATACGCAGTATTTT. It specifies CASSPGTRATDTQYF.

In nucleotides, the CDR3 is TGTGCCAGCAGCTTCCAGACATCCACCTCTGGAAACACCATATATTTT. This gives the protein CASSFQTSTSGNTIYF. V and J are TRBV7-8 and TRBJ1-3, with no clear D. CDR1 and CDR2 (germline): SGHVS, FQNEAQ. The V and J ends lost 3 bases and 0 bases respectively, with 12 bases between them. This CDR3 has 16 amino acids. The full variable domain, with the rest looked up from reference TRBV7-8 and TRBJ1-3, is GAGVSQSPRYKVAKRGQDVALRCDPISGHVSLFWYQQALGQGPEFLTYFQNEAQLDKSGLPSDRFFAERPEGSVSTLKIQRTQQEDSAVYLCASSFQTSTSGNTIYFGEGSWLTVV.

This rearrangement joins TRBV29-1 to TRBJ1-1; D may be TRBD1 (6 bases). The germline gives CDR1 SQVTM, CDR2 ANQGSEA. The CDR3 loop spans 14 amino acids. V lost 8 bases and J 0 bases, leaving 16 bases between the germline ends. The CDR3 sequence: CSSQGTDLNTEAFF. In DNA form, the CDR3 reads TGCAGCTCACAGGGCACCGATCTGAACACTGAAGCTTTCTTT. The variable domain in full, with the rest retrieved from reference TRBV29-1 and TRBJ1-1, is SAVISQKPSRDICQRGTSLTIQCQVDSQVTMMFWYRQQPGQSLTLIATANQGSEATYESGFVIDKFPISRPNLTFSTLTVSNMSPEDSSIYLCSSQGTDLNTEAFFGQGTRLTVV.

This clone has a single count. The chain links TRBV7-2 to TRBJ1-3; no firm D call. CDR3 length equals 16 residues. The V end lost 1 base, the J end lost 0 bases, and 10 bases lay between the germline ends. Germline assignment: CDR1 SGHTA and CDR2 FQGNSA. CDR3 DNA sequence: TGTGCCAGCAGCTTAGTCGTCTCCAGCTCTGGAAACACCATATATTTT. It yields the protein CASSLVVSSSGNTIYF.

This sequence joins TRBV7-9 and TRBJ1-2; 7 nucleotides align to TRBD1. Losses at the gene ends were 0 bases for V and 4 bases for J; bases not matched to a gene: 8. Germline assignment: CDR1 SEHNR and CDR2 FQNEAQ (reference sequence). This CDR3 is built from 16 residues. CDR3 bases: TGTGCCAGCAGCTTAGCCGGGACAGTCCCACTCTATGGCTACACCTTC. This sequence encodes CASSLAGTVPLYGYTF.